Only a few counts were recorded for the clone carrying this T cell receptor beta chain. The data were obtained in a study of identical twins. The CDR3 spans 15 residues. Trimming shortened V by 3 bases and J by 7 bases, and 19 bases separated the two germline ends. The germline gives CDR1 MDHEN, CDR2 SYDVKM. Using its own MiXCR run on the 5' RACE reads, TCRdb lists one record per CDR3 protein. Here the sample spans roughly 230,000 distinct CDR3 sequences, around 8.8% being singletons. These data also featured in a second study, about yellow fever vaccine responses in identical twins.

Sequenced material: CD8+ T cells sorted from blood. The J gene is TRBJ2-7, the V gene TRBV28; D perhaps matches TRBD2 (5 bases). The TCR was taken from a woman between 18 and 30 years old in good health. This CDR3 is CASSFRGVLASEQYF. For the CDR3, the DNA is TGTGCCAGCAGTTTTCGAGGTGTCCTAGCTTCGGAGCAGTACTTC.